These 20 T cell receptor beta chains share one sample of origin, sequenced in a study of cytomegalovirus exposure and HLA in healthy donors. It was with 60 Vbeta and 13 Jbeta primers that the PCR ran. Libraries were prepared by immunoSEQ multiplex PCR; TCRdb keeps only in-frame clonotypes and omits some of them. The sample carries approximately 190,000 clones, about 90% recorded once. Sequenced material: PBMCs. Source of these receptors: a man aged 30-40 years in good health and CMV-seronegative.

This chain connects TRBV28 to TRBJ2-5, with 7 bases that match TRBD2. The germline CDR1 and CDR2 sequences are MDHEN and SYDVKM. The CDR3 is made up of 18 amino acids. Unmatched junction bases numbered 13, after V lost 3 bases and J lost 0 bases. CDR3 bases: TGTGCCAGCAGTTTCCGCCGGGGAGTAGCGGGTGACCAAGAGACCCAGTACTTC. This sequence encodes CASSFRRGVAGDQETQYF.

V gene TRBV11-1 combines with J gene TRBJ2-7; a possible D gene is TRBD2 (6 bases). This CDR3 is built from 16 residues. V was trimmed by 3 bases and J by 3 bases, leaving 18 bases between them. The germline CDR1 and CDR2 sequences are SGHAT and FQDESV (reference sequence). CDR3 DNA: TGTGCCAGCAGCTTTTCCCCGGGACTGGTCCTCTACGAGCAGTACTTC. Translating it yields CASSFSPGLVLYEQYF.

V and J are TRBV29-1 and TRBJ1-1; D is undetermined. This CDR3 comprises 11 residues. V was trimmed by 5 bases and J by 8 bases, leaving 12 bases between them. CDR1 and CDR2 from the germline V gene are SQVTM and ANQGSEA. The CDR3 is CSVNPNREAFF. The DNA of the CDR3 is TGCAGCGTTAATCCCAATCGGGAAGCTTTCTTT.

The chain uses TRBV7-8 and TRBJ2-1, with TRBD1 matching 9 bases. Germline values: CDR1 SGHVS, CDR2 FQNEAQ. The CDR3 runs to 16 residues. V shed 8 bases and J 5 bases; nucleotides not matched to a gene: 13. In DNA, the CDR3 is TGTGCCAGCGGAGGGGGGATGGGACAGGGTAACAATGAGCAGTTCTTC. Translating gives CASGGGMGQGNNEQFF.

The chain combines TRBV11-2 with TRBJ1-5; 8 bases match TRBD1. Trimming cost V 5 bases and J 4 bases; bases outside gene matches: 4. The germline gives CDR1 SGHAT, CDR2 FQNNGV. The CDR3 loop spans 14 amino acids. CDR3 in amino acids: CASSQRTGNQPQHF. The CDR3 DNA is TGTGCCAGCAGCCAAAGGACAGGGAATCAGCCCCAGCATTTT.

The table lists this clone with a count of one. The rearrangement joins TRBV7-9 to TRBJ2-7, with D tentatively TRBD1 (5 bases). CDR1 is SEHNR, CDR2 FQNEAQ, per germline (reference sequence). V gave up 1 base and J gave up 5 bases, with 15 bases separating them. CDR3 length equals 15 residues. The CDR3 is CASSLGFVAGNEQYF. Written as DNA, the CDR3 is TGTGCCAGCAGCTTAGGTTTCGTCGCAGGGAACGAGCAGTACTTC.

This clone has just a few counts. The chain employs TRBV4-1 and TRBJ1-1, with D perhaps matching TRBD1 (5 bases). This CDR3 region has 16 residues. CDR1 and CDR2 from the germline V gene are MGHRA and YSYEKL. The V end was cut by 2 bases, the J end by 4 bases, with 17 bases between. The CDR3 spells CASSQTLLRGATEAFF. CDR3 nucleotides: TGCGCCAGCAGCCAAACCCTTTTAAGGGGCGCCACTGAAGCTTTCTTT.

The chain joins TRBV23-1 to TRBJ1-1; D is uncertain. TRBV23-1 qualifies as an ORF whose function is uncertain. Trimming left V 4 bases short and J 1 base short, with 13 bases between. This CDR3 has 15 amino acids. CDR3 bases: TGCGCCAGCAGTCCCCTCACTCACCAGAACACTGAAGCTTTCTTT. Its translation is CASSPLTHQNTEAFF.

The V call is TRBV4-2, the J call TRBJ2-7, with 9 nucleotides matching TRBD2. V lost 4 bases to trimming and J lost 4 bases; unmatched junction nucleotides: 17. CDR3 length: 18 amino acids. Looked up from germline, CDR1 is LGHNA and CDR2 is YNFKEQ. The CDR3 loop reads CASSLLPGPSGVSYEQYF. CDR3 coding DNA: TGTGCCAGCAGCCTTTTACCTGGGCCTAGCGGGGTTTCTTACGAGCAGTACTTC.

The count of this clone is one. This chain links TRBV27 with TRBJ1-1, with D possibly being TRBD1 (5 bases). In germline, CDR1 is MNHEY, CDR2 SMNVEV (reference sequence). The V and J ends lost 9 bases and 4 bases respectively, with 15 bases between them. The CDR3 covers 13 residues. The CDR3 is CASKVSRGTEAFF. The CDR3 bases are TGTGCCAGTAAGGTGTCTAGGGGCACTGAAGCTTTCTTT.

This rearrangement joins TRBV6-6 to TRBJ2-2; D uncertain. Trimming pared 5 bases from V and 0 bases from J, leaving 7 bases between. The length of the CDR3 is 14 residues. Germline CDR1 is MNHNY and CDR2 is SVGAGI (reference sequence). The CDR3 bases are TGTGCCAGCAGTACCCGAGCGAACACCGGGGAGCTGTTTTTT. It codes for CASSTRANTGELFF.

CDR3 region: CASSLGVRGAFF. CDR3 DNA: TGTGCCAGCAGCTTAGGCGTACGGGGTGCTTTCTTT. The chain uses TRBV7-2 and TRBJ1-1; D uncertain. Germline-derived CDR1 and CDR2 are SGHTA and FQGNSA. The CDR3 consists of 12 residues. Trimming removed 1 base from V and 11 bases from J, with 11 bases in between.

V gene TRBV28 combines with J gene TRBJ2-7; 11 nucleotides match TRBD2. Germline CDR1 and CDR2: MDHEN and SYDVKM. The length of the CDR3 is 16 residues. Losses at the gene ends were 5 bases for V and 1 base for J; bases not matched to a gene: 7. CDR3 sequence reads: CASSPPSGRNSYEQYF. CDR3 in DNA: TGTGCCAGCAGTCCCCCTAGCGGGAGGAATTCCTACGAGCAGTACTTC.

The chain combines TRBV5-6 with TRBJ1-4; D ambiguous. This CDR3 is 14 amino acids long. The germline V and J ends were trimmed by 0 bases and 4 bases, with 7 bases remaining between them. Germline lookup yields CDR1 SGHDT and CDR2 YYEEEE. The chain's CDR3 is CASSLVGSNEKLFF. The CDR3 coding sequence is TGTGCCAGCAGCTTGGTGGGGAGTAATGAAAAACTGTTTTTT.

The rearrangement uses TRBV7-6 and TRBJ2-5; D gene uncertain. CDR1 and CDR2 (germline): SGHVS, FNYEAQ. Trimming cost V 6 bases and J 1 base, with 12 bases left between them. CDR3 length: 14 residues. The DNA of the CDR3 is TGTGCCAGCAGAGACGGTGGAGTCCAAGAGACCCAGTACTTC. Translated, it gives CASRDGGVQETQYF.

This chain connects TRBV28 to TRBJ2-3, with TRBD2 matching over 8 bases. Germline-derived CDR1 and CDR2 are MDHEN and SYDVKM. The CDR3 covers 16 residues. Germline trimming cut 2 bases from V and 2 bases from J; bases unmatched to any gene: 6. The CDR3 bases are TGTGCCAGCAGTTTAGGTAGCGGGACCCTCACAGATACGCAGTATTTT. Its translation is CASSLGSGTLTDTQYF.

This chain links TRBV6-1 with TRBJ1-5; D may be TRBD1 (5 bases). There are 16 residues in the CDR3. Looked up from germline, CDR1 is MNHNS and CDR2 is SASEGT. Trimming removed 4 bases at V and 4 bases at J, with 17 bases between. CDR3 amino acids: CASSAGGAGGNQPQHF. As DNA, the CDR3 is TGTGCCAGCAGTGCCGGCGGGGCCGGGGGGAATCAGCCCCAGCATTTT.

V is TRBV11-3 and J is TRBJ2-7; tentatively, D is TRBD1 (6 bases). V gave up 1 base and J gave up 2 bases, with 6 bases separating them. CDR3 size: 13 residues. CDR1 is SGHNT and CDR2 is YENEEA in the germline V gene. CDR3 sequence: CASSLGTAYEQYF. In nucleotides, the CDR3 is TGTGCCAGCAGCTTAGGGACAGCCTACGAGCAGTACTTC.

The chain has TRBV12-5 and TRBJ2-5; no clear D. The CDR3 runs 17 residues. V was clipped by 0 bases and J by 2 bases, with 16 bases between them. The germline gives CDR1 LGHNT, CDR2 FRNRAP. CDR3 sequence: CASGLVRLGATQETQYF. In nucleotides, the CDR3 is TGTGCTAGTGGTTTGGTACGACTGGGTGCAACACAAGAGACCCAGTACTTC.

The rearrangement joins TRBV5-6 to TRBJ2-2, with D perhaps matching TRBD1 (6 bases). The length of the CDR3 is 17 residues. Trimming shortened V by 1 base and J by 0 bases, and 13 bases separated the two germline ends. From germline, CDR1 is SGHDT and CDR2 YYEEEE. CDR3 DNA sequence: TGTGCCAGCAGCTTGATGCAGAGGACAGCGAACACCGGGGAGCTGTTTTTT. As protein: CASSLMQRTANTGELFF.